The sequence of this TCR beta chain was determined in a study of shared clonotypes between healthy human individuals. Study-level results: Since donors were few, the genetic and exposure-history diversity represented was limited. Non-shared clonotypes displayed generation probabilities falling below those of clonotypes present in all four donors. Rarefaction gave evidence that sorted-subset sequencing remained incomplete despite large depth.

A note on this clone: The antigen is unknown.

Across several immunoSEQ plates, the genomic DNA of each subset was split evenly. The data were produced by immunoSEQ multiplex PCR, yet TCRdb's version contains in-frame clones alone and is incomplete. The table records some 2 million clones, roughly 94% of them present only once. The CDR3 is 18 amino acids. Looked up from germline, CDR1 is SGHVS and CDR2 is FQNEAQ. With V trimmed by 8 bases and J by 8 bases, 20 bases remained unmatched. Sequenced sample: naive CD4+ T cells sorted from blood. Subset specified: CD45RA+ positively selected. The TCR sequence derives from a man aged 18 to 30 in good health. The J gene is TRBJ2-1, the V gene TRBV7-8, with 11 bases that match TRBD2. The CDR3 spells CASFPGLAVRRSRDEQFF. The CDR3 DNA reads as TGTGCCAGCTTCCCGGGACTAGCGGTGAGAAGATCCAGGGATGAGCAGTTCTTC. The entire variable domain, with the rest obtained from reference TRBV7-8 and TRBJ2-1, is as follows: GAGVSQSPRYKVAKRGQDVALRCDPISGHVSLFWYQQALGQGPEFLTYFQNEAQLDKSGLPSDRFFAERPEGSVSTLKIQRTQQEDSAVYLCASFPGLAVRRSRDEQFFGPGTRLTVL.